Sequencing of this T cell receptor beta chain was carried out in a study of blood T cell repertoires in COVID-19. The sample holds a few counts of this clone. Sequencing was performed with immunoSEQ multiplex PCR; in TCRdb, only in-frame clones are kept and a portion is missing. Of roughly 69,000 clones detected, approximately 78% appear once; the ten largest clones hold around 14%. This CDR3 spans 14 amino acids. Per the germline V gene, CDR1 is LGHDT and CDR2 is YNNKEL (reference sequence). V gave up 1 base and J gave up 4 bases, with 8 bases separating them. Material: peripheral blood. The rearrangement links TRBV3-1 (or the pseudogene TRBV3-2) to TRBJ2-1, with D perhaps TRBD1 (5 bases). The receptor was isolated from a man aged 60-69 years with COVID-19, enrolled during active disease. The CDR3 here is CASSQVQGYNEQFF. Written as DNA, the CDR3 is TGTGCCAGCAGCCAAGTGCAGGGTTACAATGAGCAGTTCTTC.